This T cell receptor beta chain was recovered during a study of Ad26.COV2.S vaccination and SARS-CoV-2 variants. Study outcomes and limitations: Recipients of either vaccine or placebo displayed similar breadth of non-spike TCRs.

Sample treatment: about 20 received Ad26.COV2.S at low or high dose, single or two shots; 5 received placebo; per-sample allocation not given. At day 63 after the first vaccine or placebo injection, samples were drawn. Clones were read by immunoSEQ multiplex PCR, and TCRdb kept only the in-frame ones, dropping some. The data hold about half a million clones, with 80% to 90% observed a single time. This clone came up once. Its specificity is unknown. The CDR3 has 14 amino acids. Germline CDR1 is SGHAT and CDR2 is FQNNGV. The V and J ends lost 1 base and 3 bases respectively, with 10 bases between them. The material sequenced was peripheral blood, taken in a trial of Ad26.COV2.S vaccine versus placebo. The TCR was taken from a person between 18 and 65 years old who received the Ad26.COV2.S COVID-19 vaccine or a placebo. J is TRBJ2-7 and V is TRBV11-2; no definite D call. CDR3 protein: CASSLADGVYEQYF. CDR3 in DNA: TGTGCCAGCAGCTTAGCTGACGGAGTCTACGAGCAGTACTTC.